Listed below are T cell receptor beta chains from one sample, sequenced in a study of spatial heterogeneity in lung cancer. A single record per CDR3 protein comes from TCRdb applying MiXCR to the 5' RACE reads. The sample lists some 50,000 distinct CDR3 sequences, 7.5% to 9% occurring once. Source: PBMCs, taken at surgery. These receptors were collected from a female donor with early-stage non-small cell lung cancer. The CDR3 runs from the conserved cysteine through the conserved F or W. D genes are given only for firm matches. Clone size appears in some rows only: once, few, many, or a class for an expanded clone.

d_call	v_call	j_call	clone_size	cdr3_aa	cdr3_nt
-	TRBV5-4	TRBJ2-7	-	CASSLGTGVRFYEQYF	TGTGCCAGCAGCTTGGGGACGGGTGTCCGGTTCTACGAGCAGTACTTC
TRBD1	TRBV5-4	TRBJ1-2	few	CASSSRTGPNYGYTF	TGTGCCAGCAGCTCCAGGACAGGTCCTAACTATGGCTACACCTTC
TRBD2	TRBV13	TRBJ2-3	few	CASSPRTSGGTDTQYF	TGTGCCAGCAGCCCGCGGACTAGCGGGGGCACAGATACGCAGTATTTT
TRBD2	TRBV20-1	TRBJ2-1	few	CSARGLRLAQGEQFF	TGCAGTGCTAGAGGTCTGAGACTAGCTCAGGGTGAGCAGTTCTTC
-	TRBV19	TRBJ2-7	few	CASSSSSYEQYF	TGTGCCAGTAGTAGTTCCAGTTACGAGCAGTACTTC
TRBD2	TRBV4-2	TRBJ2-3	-	CASSQSTTSGGAVGVADTQYF	TGTGCCAGCAGCCAAAGTACGACTAGCGGGGGGGCCGTTGGTGTGGCAGATACGCAGTATTTT
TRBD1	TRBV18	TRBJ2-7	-	CASSPAGQGLSSYEQYF	TGTGCCAGCTCCCCCGCCGGACAGGGCCTAAGCTCCTACGAGCAGTACTTC
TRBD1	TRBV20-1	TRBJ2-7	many	CSAKQGAFGEQYF	TGCAGTGCAAAACAGGGGGCGTTTGGCGAGCAGTACTTC
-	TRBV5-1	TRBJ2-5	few	CASSFSGGSETQYF	TGCGCCAGCAGCTTTTCCGGCGGGTCCGAGACCCAGTACTTC
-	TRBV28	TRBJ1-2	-	CASSLGRYGDTF	TGTGCCAGCAGTTTGGGTCGGTATGGCGACACCTTC
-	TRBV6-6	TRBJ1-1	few	CASSSHRANTEAFF	TGTGCCAGCAGTTCGCACAGGGCGAACACTGAAGCTTTCTTT
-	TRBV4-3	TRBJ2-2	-	CASSQDDLPGELFF	TGCGCCAGCAGCCAAGATGATTTACCCGGGGAGCTGTTTTTT
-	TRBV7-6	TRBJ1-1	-	CASSLMGGTEAFF	TGTGCCAGCAGCTTAATGGGGGGCACTGAAGCTTTCTTT